This TCR beta chain was captured in a study of T cell repertoires in cytomegalovirus infection. Study summary: CMV infection together with matching HLA type was indicated by public TCR beta signatures. The study, taken as a whole, reports: The ex vivo response showed dominance by HLA-C-restricted CMV-specific TCR beta clonotypes. Carriers of CMV plus the relevant HLA were identified by cumulative public TCR beta family frequency.

TCRdb reprocessed the reads via MiXCR and lists one record per CDR3 protein. The table has a few hundred thousand distinct CDR3 sequences, approximately 15% seen once. The CDR3 is made up of 13 amino acids. Trimming stripped 3 bases from V and 0 bases from J, with 6 bases between. Germline V lookup: CDR1 SQVTM, CDR2 ANQGSEA. On this clonotype: Its antigen remains unknown.

The source of this sequence is a human donor in good health (CMV status not recorded). Some clones in this sample may be carry-over from other donors' samples. The chain joins TRBV29-1 to TRBJ2-1; no reliable D call. The source material was PBMCs. Written as DNA, the CDR3 is TGCAGCGTTGAGGAAGACTCCTACAATGAGCAGTTCTTC. Translating gives CSVEEDSYNEQFF.